This T cell receptor (beta chain) was identified in a study of PD-1 blockade in classical Hodgkin lymphoma. Each of the patients experienced relapse following autologous stem cell transplantation, and their brentuximab vedotin exposure differed. Best overall response was complete response, partial response or progressive disease in these relapsed/refractory classical Hodgkin lymphoma patients. Overall study findings and caveats: There was a significant rise in CD4+ TCR diversity by C4D1, with no such rise for CD8+. Reports described newly diagnosed patients as having lower baseline TCR diversity than healthy donors. Factors driving the repertoire differences, possibly disease activity or prior therapy, remain undefined.

The repertoire was sequenced with immunoSEQ multiplex PCR; TCRdb's copy has only in-frame clones and lacks some. This sample carries 100,000 or so clones, 85% to 90% of them seen once, and the ten largest clones take under 8%. Notes on this clone: Its antigen remains unknown.

The receptor's source is a human donor with classical Hodgkin lymphoma. The source material was peripheral blood mononuclear cells (PBMCs), sampled before the second cycle of nivolumab.

As DNA, the CDR3 is TGCGCCAGCAGCCCACGCGGGACTAACTACGAGCAGTACTTC. This encodes CASSPRGTNYEQYF. The chain has TRBV4-3 and TRBJ2-7; 7 nucleotides agree with TRBD2. The germline gives CDR1 LGHNA, CDR2 YSLEER. Trimming removed 4 bases from V and 3 bases from J; junction bases left unmatched: 6. The CDR3 spans 14 residues.